What follows are 5 T cell receptor beta chains derived from one specimen sequenced in a study of neurological immune-mediated disorders. TCRdb re-derived calls from the 5' RACE reads in MiXCR, one entry per CDR3 protein. The sample holds approximately 30,000 distinct CDR3 sequences, roughly a quarter seen once. Sequenced material: CD4+ T cells from blood. These receptors all stem from a man in his fifties with HTLV-1-associated myelopathy (HAM/TSP).

This clonotype was observed at least ten times. This chain joins TRBV5-1 and TRBJ2-7; unclear D gene. Germline CDR1 and CDR2: SGHRS and YFSETQ. V was cut by 0 bases and J by 6 bases, with 13 bases left in between. The CDR3 contains 14 residues. CDR3 residues: CASSLEAQGIEQYF. For the CDR3, the DNA is TGCGCCAGCAGCTTGGAAGCCCAAGGGATCGAGCAGTACTTC.

This clonotype appeared many times. The rearrangement uses TRBV20-1 and TRBJ2-3; TRBD1 matches 8 bases. CDR3 length: 14 amino acids. CDR1 and CDR2 (germline): DFQATT, SNEGSKA (reference sequence). Trimming removed 6 bases from V and 6 bases from J; junction bases left unmatched: 11. For the CDR3, the DNA is TGCAGTGCCGAGCGACAGGGGCTCCGGGATACGCAGTATTTT. This codes for CSAERQGLRDTQYF.

This clonotype showed up many times. The chain combines TRBV20-1 with TRBJ2-5; tentative D call: TRBD1 (6 bases). Trimming pared 4 bases from V and 1 base from J, leaving 10 bases between. This CDR3 has 13 residues. The germline V gene encodes CDR1 DFQATT and CDR2 SNEGSKA (reference sequence). This chain's CDR3 is CSATMGAQETQYF. CDR3 DNA sequence: TGCAGTGCTACTATGGGGGCCCAAGAGACCCAGTACTTC.

This clonotype was seen only once. The junction and the germline gene differ at one end; a read error may be behind it. V gene TRBV4-1 combines with J gene TRBJ2-7, with D perhaps matching TRBD2 (6 bases). Germline values: CDR1 MGHRA, CDR2 YSYEKL. CDR3 length: 18 amino acids. The DNA for the CDR3 is TGCGCCAACAGCCAAGTGAGTGGGGTCCTGGGGGGATCCTACGAGCAGTACTTC. Its protein is CANSQVSGVLGGSYEQYF.

This chain connects TRBV2 to TRBJ2-7; D possibly corresponds to TRBD1 (6 bases). Germline-derived CDR1 and CDR2 are SNHLY and FYNNEI. CDR3 size: 13 residues. Trimming took 6 bases from V and 7 from J, leaving 16 bases between them. The CDR3 DNA reads as TGTGCCAGCAGACAGGGACACTACAATGAGCAGTACTTC. As protein: CASRQGHYNEQYF. Full variable domain (outside the CDR3, taken from reference TRBV2 and TRBJ2-7): EPEVTQTPSHQVTQMGQEVILRCVPISNHLYFYWYRQILGQKVEFLVSFYNNEISEKSEIFDDQFSVERPDGSNFTLKIRSTKLEDSAMYFCASRQGHYNEQYFGPGTRLTVT.